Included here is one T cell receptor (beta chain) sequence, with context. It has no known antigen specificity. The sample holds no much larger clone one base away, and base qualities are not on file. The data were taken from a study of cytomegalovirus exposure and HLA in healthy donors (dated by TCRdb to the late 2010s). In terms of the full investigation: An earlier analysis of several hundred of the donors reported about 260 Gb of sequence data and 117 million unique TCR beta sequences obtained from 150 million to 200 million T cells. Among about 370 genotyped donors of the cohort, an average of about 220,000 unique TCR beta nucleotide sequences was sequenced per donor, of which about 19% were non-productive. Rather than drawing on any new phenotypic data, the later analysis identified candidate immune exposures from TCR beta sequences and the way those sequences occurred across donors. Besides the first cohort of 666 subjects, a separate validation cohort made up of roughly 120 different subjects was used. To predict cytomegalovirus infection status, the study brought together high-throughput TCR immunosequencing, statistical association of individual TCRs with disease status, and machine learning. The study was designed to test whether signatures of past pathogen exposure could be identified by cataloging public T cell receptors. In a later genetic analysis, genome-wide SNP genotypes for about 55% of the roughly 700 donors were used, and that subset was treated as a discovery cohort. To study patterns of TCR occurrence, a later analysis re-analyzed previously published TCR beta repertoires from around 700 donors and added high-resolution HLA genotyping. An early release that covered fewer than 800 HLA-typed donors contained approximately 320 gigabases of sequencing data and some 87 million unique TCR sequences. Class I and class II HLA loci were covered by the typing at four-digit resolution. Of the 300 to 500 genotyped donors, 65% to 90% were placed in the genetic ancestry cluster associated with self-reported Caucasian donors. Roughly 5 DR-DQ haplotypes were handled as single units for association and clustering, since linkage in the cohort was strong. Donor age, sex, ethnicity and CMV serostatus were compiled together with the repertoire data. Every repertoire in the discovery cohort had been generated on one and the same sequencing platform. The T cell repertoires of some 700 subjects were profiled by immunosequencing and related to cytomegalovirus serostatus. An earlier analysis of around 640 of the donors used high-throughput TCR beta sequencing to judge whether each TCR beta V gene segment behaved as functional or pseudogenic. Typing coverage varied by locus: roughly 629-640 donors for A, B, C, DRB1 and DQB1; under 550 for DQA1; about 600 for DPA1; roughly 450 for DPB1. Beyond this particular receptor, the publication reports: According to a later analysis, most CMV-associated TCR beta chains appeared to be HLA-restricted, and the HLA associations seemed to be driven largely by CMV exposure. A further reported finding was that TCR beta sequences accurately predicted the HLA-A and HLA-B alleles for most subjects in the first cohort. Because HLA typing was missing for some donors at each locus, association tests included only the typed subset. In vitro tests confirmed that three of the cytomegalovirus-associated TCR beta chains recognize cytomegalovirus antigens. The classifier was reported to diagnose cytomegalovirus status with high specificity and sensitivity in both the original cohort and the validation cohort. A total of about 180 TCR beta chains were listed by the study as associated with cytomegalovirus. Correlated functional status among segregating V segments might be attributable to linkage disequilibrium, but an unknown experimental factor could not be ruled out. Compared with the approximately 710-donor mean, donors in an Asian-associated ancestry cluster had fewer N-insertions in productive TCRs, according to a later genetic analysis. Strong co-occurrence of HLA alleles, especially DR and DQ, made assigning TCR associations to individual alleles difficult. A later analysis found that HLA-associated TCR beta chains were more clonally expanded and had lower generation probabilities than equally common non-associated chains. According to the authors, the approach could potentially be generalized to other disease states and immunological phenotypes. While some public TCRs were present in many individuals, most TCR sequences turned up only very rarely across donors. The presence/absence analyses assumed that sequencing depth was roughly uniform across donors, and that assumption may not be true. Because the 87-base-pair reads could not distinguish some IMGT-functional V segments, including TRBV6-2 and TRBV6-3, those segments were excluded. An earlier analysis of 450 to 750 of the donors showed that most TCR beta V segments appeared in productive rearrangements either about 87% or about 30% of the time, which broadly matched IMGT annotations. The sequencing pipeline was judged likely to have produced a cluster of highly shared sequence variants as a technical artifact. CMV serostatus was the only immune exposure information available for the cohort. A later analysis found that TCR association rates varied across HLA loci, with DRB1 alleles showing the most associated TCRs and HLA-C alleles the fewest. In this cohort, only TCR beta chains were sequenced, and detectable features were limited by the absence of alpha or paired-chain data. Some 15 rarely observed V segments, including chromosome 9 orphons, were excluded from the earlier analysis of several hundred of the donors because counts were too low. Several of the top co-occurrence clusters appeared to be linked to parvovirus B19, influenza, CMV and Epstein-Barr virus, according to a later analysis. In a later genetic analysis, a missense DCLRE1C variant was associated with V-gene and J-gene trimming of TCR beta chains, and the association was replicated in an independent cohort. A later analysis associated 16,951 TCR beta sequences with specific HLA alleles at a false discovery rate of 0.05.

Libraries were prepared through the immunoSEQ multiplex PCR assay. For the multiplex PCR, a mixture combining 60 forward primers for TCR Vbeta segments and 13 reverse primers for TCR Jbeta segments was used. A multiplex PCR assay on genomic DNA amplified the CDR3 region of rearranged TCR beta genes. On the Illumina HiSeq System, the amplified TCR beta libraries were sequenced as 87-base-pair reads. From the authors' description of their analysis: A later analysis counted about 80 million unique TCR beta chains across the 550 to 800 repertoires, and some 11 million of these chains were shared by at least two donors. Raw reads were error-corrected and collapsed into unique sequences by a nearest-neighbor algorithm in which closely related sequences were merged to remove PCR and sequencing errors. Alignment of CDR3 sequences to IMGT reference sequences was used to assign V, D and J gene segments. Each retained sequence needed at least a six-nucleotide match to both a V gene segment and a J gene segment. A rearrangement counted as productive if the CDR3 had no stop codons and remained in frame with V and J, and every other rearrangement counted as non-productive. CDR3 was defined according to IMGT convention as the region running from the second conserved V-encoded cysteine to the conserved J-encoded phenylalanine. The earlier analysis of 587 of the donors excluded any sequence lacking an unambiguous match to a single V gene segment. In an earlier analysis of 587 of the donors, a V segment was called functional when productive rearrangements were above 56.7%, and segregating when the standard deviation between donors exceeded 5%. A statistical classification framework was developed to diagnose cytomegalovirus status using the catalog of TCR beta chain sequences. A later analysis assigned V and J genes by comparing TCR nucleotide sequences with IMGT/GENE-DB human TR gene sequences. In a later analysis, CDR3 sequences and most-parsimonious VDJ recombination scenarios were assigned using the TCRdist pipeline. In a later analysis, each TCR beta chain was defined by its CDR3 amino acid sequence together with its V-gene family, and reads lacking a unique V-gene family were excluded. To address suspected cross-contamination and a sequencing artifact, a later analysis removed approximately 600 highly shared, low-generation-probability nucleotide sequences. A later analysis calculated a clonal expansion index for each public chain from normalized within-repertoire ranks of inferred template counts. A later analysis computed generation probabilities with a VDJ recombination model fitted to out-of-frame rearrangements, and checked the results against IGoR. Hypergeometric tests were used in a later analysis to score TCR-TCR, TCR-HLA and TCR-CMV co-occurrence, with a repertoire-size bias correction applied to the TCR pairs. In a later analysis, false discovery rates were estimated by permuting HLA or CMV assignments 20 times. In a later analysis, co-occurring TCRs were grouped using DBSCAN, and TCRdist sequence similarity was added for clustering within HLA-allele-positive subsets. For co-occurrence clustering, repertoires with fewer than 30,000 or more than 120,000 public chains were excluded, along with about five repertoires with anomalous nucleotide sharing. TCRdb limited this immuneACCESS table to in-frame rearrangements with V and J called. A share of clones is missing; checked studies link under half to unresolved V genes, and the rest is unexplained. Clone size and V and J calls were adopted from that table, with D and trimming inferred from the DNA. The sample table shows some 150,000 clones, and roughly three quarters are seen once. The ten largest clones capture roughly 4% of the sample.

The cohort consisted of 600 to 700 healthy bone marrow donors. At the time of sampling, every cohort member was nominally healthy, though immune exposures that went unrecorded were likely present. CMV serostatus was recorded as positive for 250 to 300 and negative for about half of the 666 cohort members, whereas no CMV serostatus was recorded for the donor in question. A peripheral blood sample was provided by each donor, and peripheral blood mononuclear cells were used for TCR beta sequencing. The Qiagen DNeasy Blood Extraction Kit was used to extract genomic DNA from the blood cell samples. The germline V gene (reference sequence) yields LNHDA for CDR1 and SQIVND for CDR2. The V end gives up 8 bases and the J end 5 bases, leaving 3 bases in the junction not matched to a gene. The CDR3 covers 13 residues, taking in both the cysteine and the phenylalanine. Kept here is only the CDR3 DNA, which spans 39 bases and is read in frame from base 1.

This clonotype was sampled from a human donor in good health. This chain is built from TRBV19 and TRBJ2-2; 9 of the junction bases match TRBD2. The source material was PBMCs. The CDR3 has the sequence CASLAGPTGELFF. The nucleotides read TGTGCCAGTCTAGCGGGACCGACCGGGGAGCTGTTTTTT.